This T cell receptor beta chain was recovered during a study of OX40 agonist ivuxolimab in advanced cancers. The data were produced by immunoSEQ multiplex PCR, yet TCRdb's version contains in-frame clones alone and is incomplete. Of about 42,000 clones in the sample, approximately 80% were seen once. Sequenced here: CD4+ or CD8+ T cells sorted from blood, sampled in a trial of the OX40 agonist ivuxolimab. This receptor was obtained from an adult with an advanced solid tumor such as melanoma, head and neck, liver or kidney cancer.

The CDR3, as DNA: TGTGCCACCAGCCCCCCAGAATTAGCGGGAGCGAATGAGCAGTTCTTC. Translating it yields CATSPPELAGANEQFF. The chain joins TRBV15 to TRBJ2-1; 9 bases match TRBD2. Germline CDR1 and CDR2: LNHNV and YYDKDF (reference sequence). Trimming removed 5 bases from V and 7 bases from J; junction bases left unmatched: 12. The CDR3 is 16 residues long. The complete variable domain, with remaining parts taken from reference TRBV15 and TRBJ2-1, reads DAMVIQNPRYQVTQFGKPVTLSCSQTLNHNVMYWYQQKSSQAPKLLFHYYDKDFNNEADTPDNFQSRRPNTSFCFLDIRSPGLGDTAMYLCATSPPELAGANEQFFGPGTRLTVL.